A selection of T cell receptor beta chains follows, all from one sample in a study of cytomegalovirus exposure and HLA in healthy donors. This table comes from immunoSEQ multiplex PCR, and its TCRdb copy is limited to in-frame clones, with some not included. The table lists 95,000 to 150,000 clones, approximately 72% of them singletons. The sequenced material came from PBMCs. The receptors were gathered from a man between 18 and 35 years old in good health and CMV-seronegative. Each CDR3 is given with its conserved first and last residue. A D gene is named only where the DNA matches it firmly. Some rows have no size entry. The others give once, few or many, or a class for an expanded clone.

J gene | clone size | V gene | D gene | CDR3 DNA | CDR3 protein
TRBJ2-1 | NA | TRBV15 | NA | TGTGCCACCAACCCAGGAATCCGGGAACGTGGAGAGCAGTTCTTC | CATNPGIRERGEQFF
TRBJ2-7 | once | TRBV27 | NA | TGTGCCAGCAGTTTGGGCAGGGCCTACGAGCAGTACTTC | CASSLGRAYEQYF
TRBJ2-7 | NA | TRBV9 | NA | TGTGCCAGCAGAGAAAGACAGACACCTCTCTCCTACGAGCAGTACTTC | CASRERQTPLSYEQYF
TRBJ1-4 | NA | TRBV15 | TRBD1 | TGTGCCACCAGCAGAAGAGGGACAGGGAGCGAAAAACTGTTTTTT | CATSRRGTGSEKLFF
TRBJ2-6 | NA | TRBV7-2 | NA | TGTGCCAGCAGCGCGTCTCAGGTTGGGGCCAACGTCCTGACTTTC | CASSASQVGANVLTF
TRBJ1-1 | once | TRBV7-9 | NA | TGTTCCAGCCGCATGACAGAGAACACTGAAGCTTTCTTT | CSSRMTENTEAFF
TRBJ1-1 | few | TRBV6-5 | TRBD1 | TGTGCCAGCAGCGTTCCGGGACAGGGGAGCGCTGAAGCTTTCTTT | CASSVPGQGSAEAFF
TRBJ1-5 | once | TRBV10-3 | NA | TGTGCCATCAGTGAGTCGATGGCAGTAAATAATCAGCCCCAGCATTTT | CAISESMAVNNQPQHF
TRBJ2-5 | NA | TRBV7-6 | TRBD2 | TGTGCCAGCAGCTTAAACGGGGGGGGATACCAAGAGACCCAGTACTTC | CASSLNGGGYQETQYF
TRBJ2-7 | NA | TRBV15 | TRBD2 | TGTGCCACCAGCAGACCCCGGACTAGCGGGAGAAACGAGCAGTACTTC | CATSRPRTSGRNEQYF
TRBJ2-7 | NA | TRBV7-6 | NA | TGTGCCAGCAGCTTAGTGGCGGCCGAGCAGTACTTC | CASSLVAAEQYF
TRBJ2-1 | NA | TRBV28 | TRBD2 | TGTGCCAGCAGTTACACTAGCGGTGGATACAATGAGCAGTTCTTC | CASSYTSGGYNEQFF
TRBJ2-7 | few | TRBV7-9 | TRBD1 | TGTGCCAGCAGCCCAGCGGTACGGACAGGTCTGAACGAGCAGTACTTC | CASSPAVRTGLNEQYF
TRBJ1-5 | NA | TRBV29-1 | TRBD1 | TGCAGCGTCCGAGGACAGGGGGCGAATCAGCCCCAGCATTTT | CSVRGQGANQPQHF
TRBJ1-2 | NA | TRBV19 | NA | TGTGCCAGTAACCGACAGATAACTTCCTATGACTACACCTTC | CASNRQITSYDYTF
TRBJ2-3 | NA | TRBV2 | NA | TGTGCCAGCAGTGAAGGAGTATACACAGATACGCAGTATTTT | CASSEGVYTDTQYF
TRBJ2-5 | NA | TRBV7-9 | NA | TGTGCCAGCAGCTCACTCGAGACCCAGTACTTC | CASSSLETQYF
TRBJ1-6 | NA | TRBV20-1 | NA | TGCAGTGCCCGGGTCAGGGGCGAGCACTTT | CSARVRGEHF
TRBJ1-2 | NA | TRBV7-9 | NA | TGTGCCAGCAGCTTACGAAATTCTCCCCGGACAGCCGGATATGGCTACACCTTC | CASSLRNSPRTAGYGYTF
TRBJ2-2 | once | TRBV19 | TRBD1 | TGTGCCAGTAGTATCGGGACAGGGACCAACACCGGGGAGCTGTTTTTT | CASSIGTGTNTGELFF
TRBJ1-5 | once | TRBV11-2 | NA | TGTGCCAGCAGCACGGGGGGGTATCAGCCCCAGCATTTT | CASSTGGYQPQHF
TRBJ1-5 | NA | TRBV6-6 | TRBD1 | TGTGCCAGCTGGACAGGGGGTGTTCAGCCCCAGCATTTT | CASWTGGVQPQHF
TRBJ1-5 | NA | TRBV18 | TRBD1 | TGTGCCAGCTCATGGGGGACAGGCAATCAGCCCCAGCATTTT | CASSWGTGNQPQHF